This record covers a single TCR beta chain. The sample belongs to a study of cytomegalovirus exposure and HLA in healthy donors. Participants comprised healthy donors of bone marrow. The primer mix had 60 Vbeta and 13 Jbeta primers. This table comes from immunoSEQ multiplex PCR, and its TCRdb copy is limited to in-frame clones, with some not included. The data show about 180,000 clones, approximately 78% seen once. Sample: PBMCs. This receptor was identified in a human donor in good health.

CDR3 loop: CASSLERGGRRGYTF. In nucleotides, the CDR3 is TGCGCCAGCAGCTTGGAACGCGGGGGGCGCCGTGGCTACACCTTC. The chain has TRBV5-1 and TRBJ1-2; TRBD1 is a possible D gene (6 bases). This CDR3 has 15 residues. V gave up 0 bases and J gave up 7 bases, with 16 bases separating them. CDR1 is SGHRS and CDR2 is YFSETQ in the germline V gene.